This TCR beta chain was observed in a study of T cell responses to AZD1222 COVID-19 vaccine. As to this clone: What it recognizes is unknown.

Repertoires were generated with immunoSEQ multiplex PCR, while TCRdb's copy carries only in-frame clones and drops some. In the table there are more than 70,000 clones, 70% to 90% of which are singletons. General study points: Spike-specific TCR breadth rose after two AZD1222 doses, and depth rose as well. Reports indicate that nearly half of spike-specific TCRs are directed at unmutated variant regions.

The V gene's germline CDR1 is SGHDN and CDR2 FVKESK. The CDR3 runs to 14 residues. The ends lost 3 bases at V and 9 bases at J; junction bases unmatched: 7. The chain links TRBV14 to TRBJ2-1; the match to TRBD1 covers 8 bases. The sample consisted of peripheral blood, taken 28 days after the second AZD1222 dose. This clonotype originated in an adult who received the AZD1222 COVID-19 vaccine. The CDR3 DNA reads TGTGCCAGCAGCCAGCGACAGGGGTTGAGTGAGCAGTTCTTC. Translation: CASSQRQGLSEQFF.